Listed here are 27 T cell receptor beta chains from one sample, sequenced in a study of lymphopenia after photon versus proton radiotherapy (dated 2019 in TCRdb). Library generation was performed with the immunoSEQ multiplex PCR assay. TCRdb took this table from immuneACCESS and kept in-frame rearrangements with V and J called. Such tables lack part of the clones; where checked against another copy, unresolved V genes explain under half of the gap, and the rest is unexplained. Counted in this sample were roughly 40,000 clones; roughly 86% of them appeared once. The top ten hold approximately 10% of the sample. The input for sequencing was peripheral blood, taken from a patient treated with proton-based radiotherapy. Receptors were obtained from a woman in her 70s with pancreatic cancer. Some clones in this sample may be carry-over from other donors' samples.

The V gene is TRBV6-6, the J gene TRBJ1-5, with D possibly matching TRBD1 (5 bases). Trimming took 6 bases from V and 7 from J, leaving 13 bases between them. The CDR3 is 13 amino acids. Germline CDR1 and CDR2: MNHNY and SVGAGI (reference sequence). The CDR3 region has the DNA TGTGCCAGCAGACCATCCGACAGCCAGCCCCAGCATTTT. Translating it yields CASRPSDSQPQHF.

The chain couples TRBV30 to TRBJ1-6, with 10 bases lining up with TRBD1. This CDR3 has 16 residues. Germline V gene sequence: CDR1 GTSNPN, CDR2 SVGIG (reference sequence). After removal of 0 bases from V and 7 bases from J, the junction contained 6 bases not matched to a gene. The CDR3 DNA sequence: TGTGCCTGGAGTGTATCCCGGGGACAGGGGAATTCACCCCTCCACTTT. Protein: CAWSVSRGQGNSPLHF.

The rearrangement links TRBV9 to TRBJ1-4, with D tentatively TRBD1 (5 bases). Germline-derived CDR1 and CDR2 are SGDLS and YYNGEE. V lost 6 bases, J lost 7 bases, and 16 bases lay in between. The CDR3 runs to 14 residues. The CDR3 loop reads CASTAGRAGEKLFF. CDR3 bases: TGTGCCAGCACCGCAGGGAGGGCGGGTGAAAAACTGTTTTTT.

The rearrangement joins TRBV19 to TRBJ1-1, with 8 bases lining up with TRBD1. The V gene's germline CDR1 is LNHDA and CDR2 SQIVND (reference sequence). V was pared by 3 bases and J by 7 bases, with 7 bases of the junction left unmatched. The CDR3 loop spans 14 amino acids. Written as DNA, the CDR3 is TGTGCCAGTAGTATCACAGGGGGGCAGGTTGAAGCTTTCTTT. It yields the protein CASSITGGQVEAFF. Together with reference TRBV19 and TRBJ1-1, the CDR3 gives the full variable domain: DGGITQSPKYLFRKEGQNVTLSCEQNLNHDAMYWYRQDPGQGLRLIYYSQIVNDFQKGDIAEGYSVSREKKESFPLTVTSAQKNPTAFYLCASSITGGQVEAFFGQGTRLTVV.

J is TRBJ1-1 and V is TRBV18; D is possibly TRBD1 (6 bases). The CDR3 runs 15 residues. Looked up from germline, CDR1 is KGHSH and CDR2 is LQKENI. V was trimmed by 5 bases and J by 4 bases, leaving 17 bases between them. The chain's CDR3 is CASSSEQGYGTEAFF. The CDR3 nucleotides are TGTGCCAGCTCATCTGAACAGGGATATGGCACTGAAGCTTTCTTT.

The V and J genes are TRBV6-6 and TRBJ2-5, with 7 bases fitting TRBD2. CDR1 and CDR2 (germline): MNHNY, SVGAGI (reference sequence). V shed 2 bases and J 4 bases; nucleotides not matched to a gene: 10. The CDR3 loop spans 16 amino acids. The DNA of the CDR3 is TGTGCCAGCAGTTACCCGGGAAACCCGGGAGGAGAGACCCAGTACTTC. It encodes CASSYPGNPGGETQYF.

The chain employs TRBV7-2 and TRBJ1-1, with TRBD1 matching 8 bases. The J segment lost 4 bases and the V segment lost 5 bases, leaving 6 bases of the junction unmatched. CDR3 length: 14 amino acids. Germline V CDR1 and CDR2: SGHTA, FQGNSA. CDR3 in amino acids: CASSGQGSVTEAFF. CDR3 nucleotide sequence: TGTGCCAGCAGCGGACAGGGTTCGGTCACTGAAGCTTTCTTT.

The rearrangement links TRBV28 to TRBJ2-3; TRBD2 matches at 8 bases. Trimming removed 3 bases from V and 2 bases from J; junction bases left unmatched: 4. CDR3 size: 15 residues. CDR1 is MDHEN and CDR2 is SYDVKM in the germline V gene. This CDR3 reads CASSLGTRDTDTQYF. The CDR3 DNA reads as TGTGCCAGCAGTTTGGGGACTAGGGACACAGATACGCAGTATTTT.

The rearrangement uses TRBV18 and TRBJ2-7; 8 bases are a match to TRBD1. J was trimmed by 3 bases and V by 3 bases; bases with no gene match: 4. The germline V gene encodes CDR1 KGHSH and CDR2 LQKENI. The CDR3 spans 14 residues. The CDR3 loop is CASSPDRAVYEQYF. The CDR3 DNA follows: TGTGCCAGCTCACCGGACAGGGCCGTCTACGAGCAGTACTTC. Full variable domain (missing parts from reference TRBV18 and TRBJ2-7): NAGVMQNPRHLVRRRGQEARLRCSPMKGHSHVYWYRQLPEEGLKFMVYLQKENIIDESGMPKERFSAEFPKEGPSILRIQQVVRGDSAAYFCASSPDRAVYEQYFGPGTRLTVT.

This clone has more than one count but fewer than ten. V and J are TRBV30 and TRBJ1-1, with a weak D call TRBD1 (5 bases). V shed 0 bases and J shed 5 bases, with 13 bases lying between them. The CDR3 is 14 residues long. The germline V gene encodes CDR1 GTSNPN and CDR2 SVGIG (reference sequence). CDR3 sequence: CAWSVSQGYTEAFF. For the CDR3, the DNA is TGTGCCTGGAGTGTAAGCCAGGGATATACTGAAGCTTTCTTT.

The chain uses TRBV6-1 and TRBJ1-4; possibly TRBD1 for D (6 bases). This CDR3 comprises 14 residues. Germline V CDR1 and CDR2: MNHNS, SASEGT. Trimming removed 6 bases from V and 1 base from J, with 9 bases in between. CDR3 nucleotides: TGTGCCAGCAGGAAGACAGGAACTAATGAAAAACTGTTTTTT. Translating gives CASRKTGTNEKLFF.

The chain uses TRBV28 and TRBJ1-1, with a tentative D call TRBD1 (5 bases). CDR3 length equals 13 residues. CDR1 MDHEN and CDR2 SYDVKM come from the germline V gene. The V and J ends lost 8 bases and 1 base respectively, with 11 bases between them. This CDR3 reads CASPGQGNTEAFF. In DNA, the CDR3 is TGTGCCAGCCCCGGGCAGGGGAACACTGAAGCTTTCTTT.

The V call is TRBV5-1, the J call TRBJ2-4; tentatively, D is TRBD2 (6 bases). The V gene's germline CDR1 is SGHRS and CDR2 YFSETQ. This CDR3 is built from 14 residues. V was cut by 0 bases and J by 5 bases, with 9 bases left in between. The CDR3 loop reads CASSLVGEENIQYF. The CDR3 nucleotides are TGCGCCAGCAGCTTGGTGGGGGAGGAAAACATTCAGTACTTC.

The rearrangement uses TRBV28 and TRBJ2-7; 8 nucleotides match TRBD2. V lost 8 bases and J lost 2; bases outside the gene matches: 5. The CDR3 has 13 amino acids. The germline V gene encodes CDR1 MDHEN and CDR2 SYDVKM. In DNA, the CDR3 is TGTGCCAGCCTTAGCGGGACTACCTACGAGCAGTACTTC. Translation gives CASLSGTTYEQYF. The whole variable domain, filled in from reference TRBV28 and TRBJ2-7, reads DVKVTQSSRYLVKRTGEKVFLECVQDMDHENMFWYRQDPGLGLRLIYFSYDVKMKEKGDIPEGYSVSREKKERFSLILESASTNQTSMYLCASLSGTTYEQYFGPGTRLTVT.

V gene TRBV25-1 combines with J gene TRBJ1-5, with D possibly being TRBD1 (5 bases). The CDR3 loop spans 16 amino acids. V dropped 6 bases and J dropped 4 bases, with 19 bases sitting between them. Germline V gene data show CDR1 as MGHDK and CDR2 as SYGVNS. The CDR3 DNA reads TGTGCCAGCAGCCCGAAGGAGGGGCAGTCGAATCAGCCCCAGCATTTT. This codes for CASSPKEGQSNQPQHF.

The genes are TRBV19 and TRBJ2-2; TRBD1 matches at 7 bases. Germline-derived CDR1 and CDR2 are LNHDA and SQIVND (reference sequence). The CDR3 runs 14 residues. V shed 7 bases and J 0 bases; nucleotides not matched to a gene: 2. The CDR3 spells CASNQGANTGELFF. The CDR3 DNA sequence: TGTGCCAGTAATCAGGGGGCGAACACCGGGGAGCTGTTTTTT.

The CDR3 DNA sequence: TGTGCCAGCAGCGATAGGACAGTCTATGGCTACACCTTC. As protein: CASSDRTVYGYTF. J is TRBJ1-2 and V is TRBV11-1, with a weak D call TRBD1 (6 bases). V lost 5 bases, J lost 4 bases, and 11 bases lay in between. Germline lookup yields CDR1 SGHAT and CDR2 FQDESV (reference sequence). The length of the CDR3 is 13 residues.

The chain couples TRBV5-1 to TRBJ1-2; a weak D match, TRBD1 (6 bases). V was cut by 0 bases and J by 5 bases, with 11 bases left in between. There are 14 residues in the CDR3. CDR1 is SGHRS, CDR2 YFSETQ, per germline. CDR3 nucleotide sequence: TGCGCCAGCAGCTTGGTAGGGACACAGTATGGCTACACCTTC. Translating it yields CASSLVGTQYGYTF.

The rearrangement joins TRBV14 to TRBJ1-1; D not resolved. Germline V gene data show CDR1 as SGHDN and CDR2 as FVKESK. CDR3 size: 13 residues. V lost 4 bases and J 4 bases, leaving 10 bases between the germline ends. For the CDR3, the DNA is TGTGCCAGCAGCCTTTTACTTGGCACTGAAGCTTTCTTT. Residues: CASSLLLGTEAFF.

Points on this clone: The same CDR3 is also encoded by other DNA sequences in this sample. CDR3 protein: CAWSGGGHQPQHF. The CDR3 DNA sequence: TGTGCCTGGAGTGGCGGGGGCCATCAGCCCCAGCATTTT. The genes are TRBV30 and TRBJ1-5; D is possibly TRBD1 (6 bases). V lost 1 base to trimming and J lost 5 bases, with 9 bases between them. The CDR3 contains 13 residues. CDR1 and CDR2 (germline): GTSNPN, SVGIG (reference sequence). Full variable domain (remainder filled in from reference TRBV30 and TRBJ1-5): SQTIHQWPATLVQPVGSPLSLECTVEGTSNPNLYWYRQAAGRGLQLLFYSVGIGQISSEVPQNLSASRPQDRQFILSSKKLLLSDSGFYLCAWSGGGHQPQHFGDGTRLSIL.

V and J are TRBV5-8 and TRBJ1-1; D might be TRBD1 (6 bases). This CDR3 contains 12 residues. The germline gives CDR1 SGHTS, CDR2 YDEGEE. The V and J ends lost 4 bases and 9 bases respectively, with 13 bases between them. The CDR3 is CASSQWGGQAFF. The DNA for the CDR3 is TGTGCCAGCAGCCAATGGGGGGGGCAAGCTTTCTTT.

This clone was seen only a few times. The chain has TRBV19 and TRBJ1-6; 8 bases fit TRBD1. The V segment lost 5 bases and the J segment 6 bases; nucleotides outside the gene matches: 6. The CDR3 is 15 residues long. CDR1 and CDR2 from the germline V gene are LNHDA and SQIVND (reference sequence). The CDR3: CASSFGTGFNSPLHF. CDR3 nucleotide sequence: TGTGCCAGTAGTTTTGGGACAGGTTTTAATTCACCCCTCCACTTT.

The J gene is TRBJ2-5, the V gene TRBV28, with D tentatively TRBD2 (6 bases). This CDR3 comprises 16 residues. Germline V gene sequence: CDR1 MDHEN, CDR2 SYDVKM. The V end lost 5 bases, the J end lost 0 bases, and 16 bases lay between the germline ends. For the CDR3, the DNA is TGTGCCAGCAGTACACGGGACTCCCTGTACCAAGAGACCCAGTACTTC. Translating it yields CASSTRDSLYQETQYF.

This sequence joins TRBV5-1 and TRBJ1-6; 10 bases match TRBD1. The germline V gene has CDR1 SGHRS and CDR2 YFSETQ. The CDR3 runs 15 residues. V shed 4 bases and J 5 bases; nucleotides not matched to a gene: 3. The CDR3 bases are TGCGCCAGCAGCCCCGGGACAGGGGATAATTCACCCCTCCACTTT. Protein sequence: CASSPGTGDNSPLHF.

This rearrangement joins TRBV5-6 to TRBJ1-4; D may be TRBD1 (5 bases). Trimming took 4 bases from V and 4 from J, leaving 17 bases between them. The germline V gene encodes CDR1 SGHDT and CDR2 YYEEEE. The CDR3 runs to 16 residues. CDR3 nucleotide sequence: TGTGCCAGCAGCCCGCACACAGGCGGGCTTAATGAAAAACTGTTTTTT. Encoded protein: CASSPHTGGLNEKLFF.

CDR3 DNA sequence: TGTGCCACCCGGGCTAGCGCGAACACCGGGGAGCTGTTTTTT. The encoded protein is CATRASANTGELFF. The chain joins TRBV6-6 to TRBJ2-2; a weak D match, TRBD2 (6 bases). CDR3 length: 14 residues. Germline CDR1 and CDR2: MNHNY and SVGAGI (reference sequence). Deletions cut 10 bases from V and 0 bases from J, with 12 bases between.

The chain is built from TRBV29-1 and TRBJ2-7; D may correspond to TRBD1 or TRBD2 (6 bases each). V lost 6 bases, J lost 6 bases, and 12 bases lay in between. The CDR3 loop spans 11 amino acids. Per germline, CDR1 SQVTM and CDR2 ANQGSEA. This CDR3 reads CSVGKGGEQYF. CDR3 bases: TGCAGCGTCGGGAAGGGGGGCGAGCAGTACTTC.